This T cell receptor (beta chain) was profiled in a study of cytomegalovirus exposure and HLA in healthy donors (dated by TCRdb to the late 2010s). At the level of the whole study: In an earlier analysis of some 550 of the donors, 276 Gb of sequence data and 100 million or so unique TCR beta sequences from 150 million to 200 million T cells were reported. About 310 gigabases of sequencing data and around 87 million unique TCR sequences were included in an early release covering around 600 HLA-typed donors. Of the roughly 400 genotyped donors, 80% to 90% were placed in the genetic ancestry cluster associated with self-reported Caucasian donors. The study was designed to test whether signatures of past pathogen exposure could be identified by cataloging public T cell receptors. Using immunosequencing, the study profiled T cell repertoires from 666 subjects and related those repertoires to cytomegalovirus serostatus. A separate validation cohort of 100 to 150 different subjects was used in addition to the roughly 700-subject first cohort. The study combined high-throughput TCR immunosequencing, statistical association of individual TCRs with disease status, and machine learning to predict cytomegalovirus infection status. A later analysis re-examined previously published TCR beta repertoires from more than 650 donors and added high-resolution HLA genotyping to investigate patterns of TCR occurrence. Rather than drawing on any new phenotypic data, the later analysis identified candidate immune exposures from TCR beta sequences and the way those sequences occurred across donors. In an earlier analysis of 500 to 650 of the donors, high-throughput TCR beta sequencing was used to judge whether each TCR beta V gene segment behaved as functional or pseudogenic. Alongside the repertoire data, information on donor age, sex, ethnicity and CMV serostatus was compiled. Genome-wide SNP genotypes for about 60% of the 666 donors were used in a later genetic analysis, which treated that subset as a discovery cohort. Every repertoire in the discovery cohort had been generated on one and the same sequencing platform. HLA typing included class I and class II loci at four-digit resolution. Typing coverage varied by locus: 629-630 donors for A, B, C, DRB1 and DQB1; under 550 for DQA1; more than 600 for DPA1; approximately 450 for DPB1. Four to six DR-DQ haplotypes were handled as single units for association and clustering because linkage in the cohort was strong. Among 300 to 450 genotyped donors of the cohort, an average of around 240,000 unique TCR beta nucleotide sequences were sequenced per donor, roughly a sixth of them non-productive. The paper's findings and limits, for the study overall: The study gave a list of about 150 TCR beta chains associated with cytomegalovirus. While some public TCRs were present in many individuals, most TCR sequences turned up only very rarely across donors. It was suggested by the authors that the approach could potentially be generalized to other disease states and immunological phenotypes. The classifier was reported to diagnose cytomegalovirus status with high specificity and sensitivity in both the original cohort and the validation cohort. Linkage disequilibrium might explain the correlated functional status among segregating V segments, but an unknown experimental factor could not be ruled out. A few of the identified cytomegalovirus-associated TCR beta chains were confirmed in vitro to be specific for cytomegalovirus antigens. Over 15 rarely observed V segments, including chromosome 9 orphons, were excluded from the earlier analysis of some 590 of the donors because counts were too low. A later analysis reported that several top co-occurrence clusters appeared linked to parvovirus B19, influenza, CMV and Epstein-Barr virus. A group of highly shared sequence variants was considered likely to be a technical artifact of the sequencing pipeline. This cohort had only TCR beta chains sequenced, and the lack of alpha or paired-chain data limited which features could be detected. V-gene and J-gene trimming of TCR beta chains was associated with a missense DCLRE1C variant in a later genetic analysis, and the association was replicated in an independent cohort. According to a later analysis, TCR association rates differed among HLA loci, with DRB1 alleles showing the most associated TCRs and HLA-C alleles showing the fewest. Because the 87-base-pair reads could not distinguish some IMGT-functional V segments, including TRBV6-2 and TRBV6-3, those segments were excluded. The only immune exposure information available for the cohort was CMV serostatus. An earlier analysis of 587 of the donors showed that most TCR beta V segments appeared in productive rearrangements either about 90% or about 30% of the time, which broadly matched IMGT annotations. A later analysis associated approximately 17,000 TCR beta sequences with specific HLA alleles at a false discovery rate of 0.05. A further reported finding was that TCR beta sequences accurately predicted the HLA-A and HLA-B alleles for most subjects in the first cohort. Roughly uniform sequencing depth across donors was assumed in presence/absence analyses, although this assumption may not hold. Because HLA typing was missing for some donors at each locus, association tests included only the typed subset. Most CMV-associated TCR beta chains appeared to be HLA-restricted in a later analysis, and the HLA associations seemed to be driven largely by CMV exposure. Assigning TCR associations to individual alleles was difficult when HLA alleles, especially DR and DQ, strongly co-occurred. Compared with equally common non-associated chains, HLA-associated TCR beta chains in a later analysis were more clonally expanded and had lower generation probabilities. A later genetic analysis reported fewer N-insertions in productive TCRs among donors in an Asian-associated ancestry cluster than the roughly 670-donor mean.

The cohort comprised fewer than 750 healthy bone marrow donors. All cohort members were sampled while nominally healthy, although unrecorded immune exposures were likely present. The donor tested CMV seropositive, placing the donor among the 310 or so seropositive members of the cohort. A peripheral blood sample was provided by each donor, and peripheral blood mononuclear cells were used for TCR beta sequencing. The Qiagen DNeasy Blood Extraction Kit was used to extract genomic DNA from the blood cell samples. For this clone: Its cognate antigen has yet to be identified. Per-nucleotide qualities are absent, and no much larger clonotype sits a single base away.

Receptors were amplified or captured by the immunoSEQ multiplex PCR assay. For the multiplex PCR, a mixture combining 60 forward primers for TCR Vbeta segments and 13 reverse primers for TCR Jbeta segments was used. Amplification of the CDR3 region of rearranged TCR beta genes was performed with a multiplex PCR assay on genomic DNA. Amplified TCR beta libraries were sequenced as 87-base-pair reads on the Illumina HiSeq System. The published analysis was carried out like this. Across the 670 or so repertoires, a later analysis counted 60 million to 90 million unique TCR beta chains, roughly 11 million of which were shared by at least two donors. Raw reads were error-corrected and collapsed into unique sequences with a nearest-neighbor algorithm that merged closely related sequences to remove PCR and sequencing errors. V, D and J gene segments were assigned by aligning CDR3 sequences to IMGT reference sequences. For a sequence to be retained, a match of at least six nucleotides to both a V gene segment and a J gene segment was required. A rearrangement counted as productive if the CDR3 had no stop codons and remained in frame with V and J, and every other rearrangement counted as non-productive. CDR3 was defined by IMGT convention, running from the second conserved V-encoded cysteine to the conserved J-encoded phenylalanine. The earlier analysis of some 580 of the donors excluded any sequence lacking an unambiguous match to a single V gene segment. In an earlier analysis of roughly 500 of the donors, V segments were called functional above 56.7% productive rearrangements and were called segregating when the between-donor standard deviation exceeded 5%. A statistical classification framework was built for diagnosing cytomegalovirus status from the catalog of TCR beta chain sequences. V and J gene assignment, in a later analysis, came from comparing TCR nucleotide sequences with IMGT/GENE-DB human TR gene sequences. The TCRdist pipeline was used in a later analysis to assign CDR3 sequences and most-parsimonious VDJ recombination scenarios. A later analysis defined each TCR beta chain by its CDR3 amino acid sequence plus V-gene family, and excluded reads lacking a unique V-gene family. In a later analysis, 550 to 650 highly shared, low-generation-probability nucleotide sequences were removed to address suspected cross-contamination and a sequencing artifact. In a later analysis, a clonal expansion index was calculated for each public chain from normalized within-repertoire ranks of inferred template counts. In a later analysis, generation probabilities were computed using a VDJ recombination model fitted to out-of-frame rearrangements, and the results were checked against IGoR. A later analysis scored TCR-TCR, TCR-HLA and TCR-CMV co-occurrence with hypergeometric tests, applying a repertoire-size bias correction to TCR pairs. In a later analysis, false discovery rates were estimated by permuting HLA or CMV assignments 20 times. A later analysis grouped co-occurring TCRs with DBSCAN, adding TCRdist sequence similarity when clustering within HLA-allele-positive subsets. For co-occurrence clustering, repertoires with fewer than 30,000 or more than 120,000 public chains were excluded, along with several repertoires with anomalous nucleotide sharing. The source is immuneACCESS, and TCRdb retained only in-frame sequences with V and J called. Part of the clones is not carried over; for the studies checked, unresolved V genes explain less than half of this, and the remainder is unexplained. V, J and clone size derive from that table, while D and trimming were established from the DNA sequence. This sample has about 140,000 clones in its table, and approximately 75% of those were observed once. The ten biggest clones cover under 5.5% of the sample.

Taken from cysteine to phenylalanine, the CDR3 has 17 residues. Only the CDR3 region is kept as DNA, spanning 51 bases read in frame from base 1. The V and J ends are trimmed by 3 bases and 1 base, leaving 15 bases between them. Looking up the germline V gene yields CDR1 KGHSH and CDR2 LQKENI. The V gene is TRBV18 and the J gene is TRBJ2-2; the best D guess is TRBD1, with 5 bases matching. The clonotype was recovered from a man aged 50-59 years in good health and CMV-seropositive. Sequencing was carried out using PBMCs. The CDR3 region has the sequence CASSPLKGRVNTGELFF. In nucleotide form, the sequence is TGTGCCAGCTCACCCCTGAAGGGCAGGGTGAACACCGGGGAGCTGTTTTTT.